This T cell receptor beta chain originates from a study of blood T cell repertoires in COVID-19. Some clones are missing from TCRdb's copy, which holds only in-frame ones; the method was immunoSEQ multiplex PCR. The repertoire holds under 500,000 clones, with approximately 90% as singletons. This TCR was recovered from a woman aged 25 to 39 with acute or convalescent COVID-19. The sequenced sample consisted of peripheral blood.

The CDR3 region has the DNA TGTGCCACCAGTGACGTCCTTGGACAGGGGGCCGGGGAGCTGTTTTTT. Translated: CATSDVLGQGAGELFF. This chain links TRBV24-1 with TRBJ2-2, with 10 bases matching TRBD1. There are 16 residues in the CDR3. V shed 4 bases and J 6 bases; nucleotides not matched to a gene: 7. CDR1 is KGHDR, CDR2 SFDVKD, per germline.